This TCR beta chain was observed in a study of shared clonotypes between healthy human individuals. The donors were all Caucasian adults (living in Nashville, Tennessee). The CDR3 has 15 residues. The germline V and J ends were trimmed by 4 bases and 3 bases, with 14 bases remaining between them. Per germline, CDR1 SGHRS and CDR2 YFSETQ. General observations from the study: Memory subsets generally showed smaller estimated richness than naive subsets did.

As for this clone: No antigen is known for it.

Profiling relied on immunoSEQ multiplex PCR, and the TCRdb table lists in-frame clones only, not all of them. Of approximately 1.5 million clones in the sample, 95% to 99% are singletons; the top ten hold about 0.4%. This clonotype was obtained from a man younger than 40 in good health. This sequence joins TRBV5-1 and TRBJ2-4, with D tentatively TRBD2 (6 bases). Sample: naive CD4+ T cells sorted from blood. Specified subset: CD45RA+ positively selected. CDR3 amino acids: CASSTVSGHKNIQYF. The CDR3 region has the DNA TGCGCCAGCAGCACCGTAAGCGGGCACAAAAACATTCAGTACTTC.